The 3 T cell receptor beta chains below were found in one sample sequenced in a study of cytomegalovirus exposure and HLA in healthy donors. This table comes from immunoSEQ multiplex PCR, and its TCRdb copy is limited to in-frame clones, with some not included. There are about 130,000 clones in the sample; about nine tenths occur only once, and approximately 2% lies in the top ten. The sample comprised PBMCs. These receptors all come from a woman between 18 and 29 years old in good health and CMV-seronegative.

The rearrangement joins TRBV11-2 to TRBJ2-3; possible D gene TRBD2, 6 bases. Trimming took off 4 bases at V and 0 bases at J, with 17 bases between the two ends. The CDR3 spans 17 residues. Germline assignment: CDR1 SGHAT and CDR2 FQNNGV. The CDR3 reads CASSSSMAGRSTDTQYF. CDR3 DNA sequence: TGTGCCAGCAGCTCATCCATGGCTGGGAGGAGCACAGATACGCAGTATTTT. Full variable domain (remainder filled in from reference TRBV11-2 and TRBJ2-3): EAGVAQSPRYKIIEKRQSVAFWCNPISGHATLYWYQQILGQGPKLLIQFQNNGVVDDSQLPKDRFSAERLKGVDSTLKIQPAKLEDSAVYLCASSSSMAGRSTDTQYFGPGTRLTVL.

This chain joins TRBV10-2 and TRBJ1-4, with unresolved D. CDR3 length: 13 amino acids. CDR1 and CDR2 from the germline V gene are WSHSY and SAAADI. Between the trimmed V and J ends, which lost 4 bases and 6 bases, there was a span of 9 bases. DNA for the CDR3: TGCGCCAGCAGTGGCGAGGTCGATGAAAAACTGTTTTTT. Its protein is CASSGEVDEKLFF.

This chain links TRBV19 with TRBJ2-1; the D gene is possibly TRBD2 (6 bases). Per germline, CDR1 LNHDA and CDR2 SQIVND (reference sequence). V was shortened by 3 bases and J by 2 bases, with 11 bases between the two germline ends. The CDR3 runs to 15 residues. This CDR3 reads CASSIVGTPYNEQFF. CDR3 DNA: TGTGCCAGTAGTATTGTAGGGACTCCCTACAATGAGCAGTTCTTC.